This T cell receptor beta chain was identified during a study of vaccination effects on CD4 cells after COVID-19. With respect to this clone: The target antigen is unknown.

Some clones are missing from TCRdb's copy, which holds only in-frame ones; the method was immunoSEQ multiplex PCR. The sample holds around 41,000 clones, around 76% seen once. Trimming cost V 1 base and J 5 bases; bases outside gene matches: 3. The CDR3 spans 15 residues. CDR1 is LGHNA, CDR2 YSLEER, per germline. Before any sequencing was done, the ViraFEST assay used viral peptide pools to expand antigen-specific CD4+ T cells. The culture ran for 10 to 11 days, and then CD4+ T cells were isolated. None of these healthy vaccinees had been infected with SARS-CoV-2 before vaccination. A few million PBMC per well were cultured with roughly 9 IU/ml IL-2 and 7.5 to 10 ug/ml peptides. On both days 3 and 7, half of the culture medium was replaced with IL-2 medium.

The source was CD4+ T cells from PBMCs cultured with SARS-CoV-2 spike peptides, collected before COVID-19 vaccination. The chain combines TRBV4-3 with TRBJ2-3, with TRBD2 matching over 10 bases. The TCR originated in a human donor who received a COVID-19 vaccine. CDR3 loop: CASSQGGTSVDTQYF. The CDR3 DNA reads as TGCGCCAGCAGCCAAGGTGGGACTAGCGTAGATACGCAGTATTTT.